The entry below describes one TCR beta chain. This record comes from a study of Graves' ophthalmopathy and Graves' hyperthyroidism. The starting material, approximately 10 ml of fresh peripheral blood, provided the PBMCs. Amplified TCR beta CDR3 regions were obtained using RNA transcripts as template. First-round RT-PCR with HTBI primers preceded a second-round multiplex PCR. TCRdb redid the calling of the multiplex PCR reads with MiXCR, one entry per CDR3 protein. The sample includes about 340,000 distinct CDR3 sequences, 17% of them seen just once. The sample consisted of peripheral blood. This TCR came from an adult man with Graves' ophthalmopathy.

The CDR3 here is CASSIGTSGDEQFF. CDR3 sequence (DNA): TGTGCCAGTAGTATCGGGACCTCTGGGGATGAGCAGTTCTTC. The J gene is TRBJ2-4, the V gene TRBV7-8; D is possibly TRBD1 or TRBD2 (5 bases each). The J call is uncertain, as TRBJ2-1 better fits the DNA end. The CDR3 spans 14 residues. Germline CDR1 is SGHVS and CDR2 is FQNEAQ.